A selection of T cell receptor beta chains follows, all from one sample in a study of T cells in Graves' hyperthyroidism and ophthalmopathy. TCRdb used MiXCR to reprocess the multiplex PCR reads, holding one entry per CDR3 protein. The sample carries a few hundred thousand distinct CDR3 sequences, about 16% recorded once. The sample comprised blood. The source is a woman aged 60-70 years with Graves' ophthalmopathy. Each CDR3 is given with its conserved first and last residue. D genes are given only for firm matches. A row's size may be missing; if present it is once, few, many or a size class.

j_gene: TRBJ2-4; v_gene: TRBV11-3; abundance: many; d_gene: TRBD2; CDR3nt: TGTGCCAGCAGGGGGACCCTAGCGGGAGTGAGGGCCAAAAACATTCAGTACTTC; CDR3aa: CASRGTLAGVRAKNIQYF
j_gene: TRBJ2-4; v_gene: TRBV28; abundance: many; d_gene: TRBD2; CDR3nt: TGTGCCAGCAGTCCAGGACTAGCGGGATCATCCTACGCCAAAAACATTCAGTACTTC; CDR3aa: CASSPGLAGSSYAKNIQYF
j_gene: TRBJ2-5; v_gene: TRBV7-9; abundance: many; d_gene: -; CDR3nt: TGTGCCAGCAGCTTAAGCGGTGGGACCCAGTACTTC; CDR3aa: CASSLSGGTQYF
j_gene: TRBJ1-4; v_gene: TRBV20-1; abundance: many; d_gene: -; CDR3nt: TGCAGTGCTAGAGGACGGAGGGGGAGAGCAACTAATGAAAAACTGTTTTTT; CDR3aa: CSARGRRGRATNEKLFF
j_gene: TRBJ1-5; v_gene: TRBV20-1; abundance: -; d_gene: -; CDR3nt: TGCAGTGCTAGAGATAGAAGGGTCAATCAGCCCCAGCATTTT; CDR3aa: CSARDRRVNQPQHF
j_gene: TRBJ1-5; v_gene: TRBV10-3; abundance: few; d_gene: TRBD1; CDR3nt: TGTGCCATCAGCTTTGACAGGGGAGACAATCAGCCCCAGCATTTT; CDR3aa: CAISFDRGDNQPQHF
j_gene: TRBJ2-7; v_gene: TRBV7-9; abundance: many; d_gene: -; CDR3nt: TGTGCCAGCAGCTTAGCGACCGAGCAGTACTTC; CDR3aa: CASSLATEQYF
j_gene: TRBJ2-3; v_gene: TRBV7-9; abundance: many; d_gene: TRBD2; CDR3nt: TGTGCCAGCAGCTTAATGGCGGGAGTAAGAGATACGCAGTATTTT; CDR3aa: CASSLMAGVRDTQYF
j_gene: TRBJ2-1; v_gene: TRBV19; abundance: few; d_gene: -; CDR3nt: TGTGCCAGTAGTATTGTGGGCTCCTACAATGAGCAGTTCTTC; CDR3aa: CASSIVGSYNEQFF
j_gene: TRBJ2-1; v_gene: TRBV11-2; abundance: many; d_gene: -; CDR3nt: TGTGCCAGCAGCTTACAAGGCAGGGGATACAATGAGCAGTTCTTC; CDR3aa: CASSLQGRGYNEQFF
j_gene: TRBJ1-5; v_gene: TRBV12-3/TRBV12-4; abundance: many; d_gene: TRBD1; CDR3nt: TGTGCCAGCAGTCTAGGGACAGGGGGCCACTCTCAGCCCCAGCATTTT; CDR3aa: CASSLGTGGHSQPQHF
j_gene: TRBJ2-3; v_gene: TRBV12-3/TRBV12-4; abundance: many; d_gene: -; CDR3nt: TGTGCCAGCAGTTTGACTAGTCTACAGCAGTATTTT; CDR3aa: CASSLTSLQQYF
j_gene: TRBJ2-5; v_gene: TRBV28; abundance: once; d_gene: TRBD1; CDR3nt: TGTGCCAGCAGTGCACCGGGACAGCAAGAGACCCAGTACTTC; CDR3aa: CASSAPGQQETQYF
j_gene: TRBJ1-2; v_gene: TRBV7-2; abundance: -; d_gene: -; CDR3nt: TGTGCCAGCAGCTTAGGGGGCTCCTACTATGGCTACACCTTC; CDR3aa: CASSLGGSYYGYTF
j_gene: TRBJ2-1; v_gene: TRBV7-9; abundance: many; d_gene: -; CDR3nt: TGTGCCAGCAACTCCCAATCGAAGTCTTTCTCCTACAATGAGCAGTTCTTC; CDR3aa: CASNSQSKSFSYNEQFF
j_gene: TRBJ1-2; v_gene: TRBV11-2; abundance: many; d_gene: -; CDR3nt: TGTGCCAGCAGCTTAGGAGGGGGTGGTCGCTATGGCTACACCTTC; CDR3aa: CASSLGGGGRYGYTF
j_gene: TRBJ2-1; v_gene: TRBV3-1; abundance: -; d_gene: -; CDR3nt: TGTGCCAGCAGCCAAGACACCGAGGATGAGCAGTTCTTC; CDR3aa: CASSQDTEDEQFF
j_gene: TRBJ2-3; v_gene: TRBV20-1; abundance: few; d_gene: TRBD2; CDR3nt: TGCAGTGCCAGCACCGGGACTAGCGGATACACAGATACGCAGTATTTT; CDR3aa: CSASTGTSGYTDTQYF
j_gene: TRBJ2-3; v_gene: TRBV7-9; abundance: many; d_gene: -; CDR3nt: TGTGCCAGCAGCTCAACTAGCTTCTCTAGCACAGATACGCAGTATTTT; CDR3aa: CASSSTSFSSTDTQYF
j_gene: TRBJ2-5; v_gene: TRBV28; abundance: many; d_gene: TRBD2; CDR3nt: TGTGCCAGCAGTCGGACTAGCGGGCAAGAGACCCAGTACTTC; CDR3aa: CASSRTSGQETQYF
j_gene: TRBJ2-2; v_gene: TRBV2; abundance: many; d_gene: -; CDR3nt: TGTGCCAGCAGCGGACCGGTTAACACCGGGGAGCTGTTTTTT; CDR3aa: CASSGPVNTGELFF
j_gene: TRBJ2-2; v_gene: TRBV20-1; abundance: -; d_gene: -; CDR3nt: -; CDR3aa: CSAHCDGTWDPRTPGSCFF
j_gene: TRBJ2-7; v_gene: TRBV7-9; abundance: many; d_gene: -; CDR3nt: TGTGCCAGCAGCTTACGAGAGGGCTACGAGCAGTACTTC; CDR3aa: CASSLREGYEQYF
j_gene: TRBJ2-1; v_gene: TRBV20-1; abundance: -; d_gene: TRBD2; CDR3nt: TGCAGTGCTAGAGTGGCTAGCGGGAGTTCCACCTACAATGAGCAGTTCTTC; CDR3aa: CSARVASGSSTYNEQFF
j_gene: TRBJ2-6; v_gene: TRBV7-9; abundance: -; d_gene: TRBD2; CDR3nt: TGTGCCAGCAGCTGGGAGGGGTACTCTGGGGCCAACGTCCTGACTTTC; CDR3aa: CASSWEGYSGANVLTF
j_gene: TRBJ1-2; v_gene: TRBV30; abundance: few; d_gene: TRBD1; CDR3nt: TGTGCCTGGAGTGGAGGGGGCGCGATGAGGTTTGGCTACACCTTC; CDR3aa: CAWSGGGAMRFGYTF
j_gene: TRBJ2-2; v_gene: TRBV12-3/TRBV12-4; abundance: many; d_gene: TRBD2; CDR3nt: TGTGCCAGCCACCCACGGGGGGGACTAGCGGGACCAGGCGGGGAGCTGTTTTTT; CDR3aa: CASHPRGGLAGPGGELFF
j_gene: TRBJ2-1; v_gene: TRBV20-1; abundance: many; d_gene: -; CDR3nt: TGCAGTGCTAACGGAGGGAGGTACAATGAGCAGTTCTTC; CDR3aa: CSANGGRYNEQFF
j_gene: TRBJ1-1; v_gene: TRBV28; abundance: many; d_gene: -; CDR3nt: TGTGCCAGCAGTCACCTTTGGGCTTTCTTT; CDR3aa: CASSHLWAFF